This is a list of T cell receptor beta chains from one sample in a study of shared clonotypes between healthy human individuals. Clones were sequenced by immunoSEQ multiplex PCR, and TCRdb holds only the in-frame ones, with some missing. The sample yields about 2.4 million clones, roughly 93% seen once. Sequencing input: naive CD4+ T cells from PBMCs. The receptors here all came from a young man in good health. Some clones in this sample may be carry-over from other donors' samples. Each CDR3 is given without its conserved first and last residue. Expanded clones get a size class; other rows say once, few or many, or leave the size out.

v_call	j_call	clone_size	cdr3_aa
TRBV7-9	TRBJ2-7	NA	ASSSGPEQY
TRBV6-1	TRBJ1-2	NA	ASKEGVTAHYGYT
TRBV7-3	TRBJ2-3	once	ASSPRGTPGGNVTDTQY
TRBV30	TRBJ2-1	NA	AWSVYGDKQF
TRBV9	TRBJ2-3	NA	ASSVASASTDTQY
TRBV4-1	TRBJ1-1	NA	ASSQAPDRVQFEAF
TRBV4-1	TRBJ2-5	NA	ASSQGPSGPGETQY
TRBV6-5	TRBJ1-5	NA	ASRWDTGFQPQH
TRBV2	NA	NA	ASSESGYEQY
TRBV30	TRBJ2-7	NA	AWRGRRDRGYEQY
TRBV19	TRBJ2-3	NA	ASRSGSVTDTQY
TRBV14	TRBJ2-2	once	ASSQDWRETGELF
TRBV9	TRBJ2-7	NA	ASSLRLAGGLNEQY
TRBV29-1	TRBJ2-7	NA	SVRGTYEQY
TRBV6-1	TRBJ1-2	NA	ASRLTSYGYT
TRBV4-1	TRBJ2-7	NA	ASSQDAFSTGSSYEQY
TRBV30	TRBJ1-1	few	AWSADTEAF
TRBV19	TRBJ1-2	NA	ASRRQGANYGYT
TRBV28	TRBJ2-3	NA	ASSLPGLAGDTQY
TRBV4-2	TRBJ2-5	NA	ASSQGGRGFETQY
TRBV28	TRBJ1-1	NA	ASLNPGTVEAF
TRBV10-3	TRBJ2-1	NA	AISEFYPGTVNEQF
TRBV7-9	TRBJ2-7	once	ASSSGLAGAGYEQY
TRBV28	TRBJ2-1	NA	ASSLYGRGGSSYNEQF
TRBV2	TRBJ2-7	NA	ASSDRPGSYEQY
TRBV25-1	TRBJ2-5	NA	ASSEPTSGRQQETQY
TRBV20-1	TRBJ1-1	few	SAEQGTEAF
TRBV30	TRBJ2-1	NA	AWSNLAGPYNEQF
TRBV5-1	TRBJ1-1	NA	ASSIQTGGEAF
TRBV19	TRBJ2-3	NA	ASSKKPSGIMDTQY
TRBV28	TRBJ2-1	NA	ASTSQSYNEQF
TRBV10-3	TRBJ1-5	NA	AISVDGVLSSNQPQH
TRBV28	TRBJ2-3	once	ASSSPGLAGGADTQY
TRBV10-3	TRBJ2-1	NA	AISEVGGTLYNEQF
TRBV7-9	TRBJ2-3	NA	ASSPPRGQETDTQY
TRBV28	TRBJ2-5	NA	ASPGGPLSVCPQY
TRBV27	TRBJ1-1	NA	ASSFRFRDGEAF
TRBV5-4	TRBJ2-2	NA	ASSSEGRVIGELF
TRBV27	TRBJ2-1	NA	ASSFPAGSEQF
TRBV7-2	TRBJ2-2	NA	ASSDSTGAGELF
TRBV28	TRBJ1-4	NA	ASSPRVVRTNEKLF
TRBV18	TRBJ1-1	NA	ASSPPGVEGTEAF
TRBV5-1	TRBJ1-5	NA	ASSLVSGYQPQH
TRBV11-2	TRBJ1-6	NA	ASSNRYGTDSYNSPLH
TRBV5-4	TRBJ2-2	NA	ASSPGTGINTGELF
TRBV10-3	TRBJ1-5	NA	AISELRLNQPQH
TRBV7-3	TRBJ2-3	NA	ASSQGADTQY
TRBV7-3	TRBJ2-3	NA	ASSLSLPGTSGRQY
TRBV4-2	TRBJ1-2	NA	ASSQVMESNYGYT
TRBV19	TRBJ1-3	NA	ASSGTASGNTIY
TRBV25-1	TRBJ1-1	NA	ASSESWEGSAF
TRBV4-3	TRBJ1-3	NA	ASSGSLSSSGNTIY
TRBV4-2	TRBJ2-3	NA	ASSQDSQREQDTQY
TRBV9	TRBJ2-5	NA	ASSWSGSQETQY
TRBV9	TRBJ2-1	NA	ASSVAGGPSIGYEQF
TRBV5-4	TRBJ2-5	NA	ASRTQGPRETQY
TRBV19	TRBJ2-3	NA	ASSPPGTLVRGTQY
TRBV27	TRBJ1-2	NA	ASSLRSLGNYGYT